The sample holds many counts of the clone carrying this TCR beta chain. Its antigen is not known. This record belongs to a study of T cells in Graves' hyperthyroidism and ophthalmopathy. Amplification yielded TCR beta CDR3 regions, with RNA transcripts as the source. The TCR CDR3 first-round RT-PCR relied on the HTBI primer set. Each CDR3 protein is one row after TCRdb ran MiXCR on the multiplex PCR reads. The table lists about 720,000 distinct CDR3 sequences, roughly 15% of them singletons, with under 10% in the top ten. Study-wide results and caveats: The blood repertoire included most of the expanded thyroid clonotypes above 0.001.

Hyperthyroidism of Graves' type that showed no ophthalmopathy progression within 18 months was stable. CDR3 length: 17 amino acids. CDR1 is MNHEY, CDR2 SVGAGI, per germline. The V and J ends lost 3 bases and 7 bases, in that order; junction bases with no gene match: 13. The receptor comes from a man between 18 and 29 years old with Graves' hyperthyroidism. Sequencing was done on a sample of blood. The chain uses TRBV6-5 and TRBJ2-2; 8 bases are a match to TRBD1. The CDR3 bases are TGTGCCAGCAGTTATCGGGACAGGCCACTTAAGGACGGGGAGCTGTTTTTT. Translated, it gives CASSYRDRPLKDGELFF.